The source of this TCR beta chain is a study of T-cell memory formation after mild COVID-19. Study-wide points: For contracting clones, CD4+ ones sat mainly in CM and EM, CD8+ in EMRA. Some SARS-CoV-2-responding clones were already detected in memory before infection.

CDR1 is MDHEN, CDR2 SYDVKM, per germline. Between the trimmed V and J ends, which lost 6 bases and 6 bases, there was a span of 34 bases. This CDR3 contains 20 residues. A word on this clonotype: The antigen remains undetermined.

TCRdb reprocessed the 5' RACE reads via MiXCR and lists one record per CDR3 protein. The sample holds fewer than 400,000 distinct CDR3 sequences, about 15% seen once. The sequenced sample consisted of PBMCs or a T cell subset sorted from them (not recorded which). This sequence joins TRBV28 and TRBJ2-3; D possibly corresponds to TRBD2 (5 bases). This TCR derives from a man aged 18 to 29 who had mild COVID-19 (a few samples of this study predate the infection). Cell type and time point are not known. CDR3 DNA: TGTGCCAGCAGGACTAACCCCGACCGATTGCCACGCTACTATGGGGATACGCAGTATTTT. Protein sequence: CASRTNPDRLPRYYGDTQYF. Filled out from reference TRBV28 and TRBJ2-3, the complete variable domain reads DVKVTQSSRYLVKRTGEKVFLECVQDMDHENMFWYRQDPGLGLRLIYFSYDVKMKEKGDIPEGYSVSREKKERFSLILESASTNQTSMYLCASRTNPDRLPRYYGDTQYFGPGTRLTVL.